These 31 T cell receptor beta chains originate from one sample sequenced in a study of CD4 T cells in relation to SARS-CoV-2 and coronaviruses. These receptors have no identified antigens. Unexposed donor CD4+ T cells date from about 2011-2019, before the COVID-19 pandemic. After less than 11 days of culture, CD4+ T cells were isolated. The table came from immunoSEQ multiplex PCR; TCRdb's copy has only in-frame clones and leaves some out. Among 23,000 or so clones listed, 76% were seen once. Sequencing used CD4+ T cells from PBMCs, cultured in vitro. These receptors were collected from a human donor in good health.

This chain uses TRBV29-1 with TRBJ1-2; TRBD1 might be the D (6 bases). Germline V gene data show CDR1 as SQVTM and CDR2 as ANQGSEA. The CDR3 is made up of 15 amino acids. Trimming took 6 bases from V and 4 from J, leaving 21 bases between them. This CDR3 reads CSVARSRGVSYGYTF. CDR3 nucleotide sequence: TGCAGCGTCGCAAGAAGCAGGGGTGTAAGCTATGGCTACACCTTC.

The chain recombines TRBV28 with TRBJ2-1; possibly TRBD1 for D (5 bases). This CDR3 is built from 16 residues. Germline CDR1 is MDHEN and CDR2 is SYDVKM. Trimming took 1 base from V and 4 from J, leaving 14 bases between them. The CDR3 spells CASSLSVQVGYNEQFF. Written as DNA, the CDR3 is TGTGCCAGCAGTTTATCCGTACAGGTAGGGTACAATGAGCAGTTCTTC.

This clone came up a few times. This CDR3 reads CSAGRTGEGYTF. CDR3 DNA sequence: TGCAGCGCCGGACGGACAGGGGAGGGCTACACCTTC. V usage is TRBV29-1 and J usage is TRBJ1-2, with TRBD1 identical over 9 bases. The germline gives CDR1 SQVTM, CDR2 ANQGSEA. J was trimmed by 8 bases and V by 7 bases; bases with no gene match: 8. CDR3 length: 12 residues.

The chain couples TRBV12-3 or TRBV12-4 to TRBJ1-5; TRBD1 matches 7 bases. The V segment lost 6 bases and the J segment 2 bases; nucleotides outside the gene matches: 1. CDR3 length: 13 amino acids. The CDR3 nucleotides read TGTGCCAGCAGGGGGACAGGCAATCAGCCCCAGCATTTT. It encodes CASRGTGNQPQHF.

The CDR3 nucleotides are TGTGCCAGCAGTGAATATCCGCGGGGGACCTACGAGCAGTACTTC. It is translated as CASSEYPRGTYEQYF. This chain links TRBV6-1 with TRBJ2-7; 7 bases are shared with TRBD2. The ends lost 2 bases at V and 2 bases at J; junction bases unmatched: 6. The CDR3 has 15 residues. The germline V gene has CDR1 MNHNS and CDR2 SASEGT.

The chain has TRBV7-9 and TRBJ2-5; 7 nucleotides match TRBD2. The CDR3 spans 16 residues. The V gene end was trimmed by 2 bases and the J gene end by 2 bases; junction bases not matched to a gene: 8. Germline assignment: CDR1 SEHNR and CDR2 FQNEAQ (reference sequence). Here the CDR3 DNA reads TGTGCCAGCAGCTTAATTATCGGGACTAATCAAGAGACCCAGTACTTC. Translated: CASSLIIGTNQETQYF.

The chain is built from TRBV7-2 and TRBJ2-5; 8 bases line up with TRBD2. Per the germline V gene, CDR1 is SGHTA and CDR2 is FQGNSA. The J segment lost 1 base and the V segment lost 5 bases, leaving 3 bases of the junction unmatched. The CDR3 is made up of 14 amino acids. The CDR3 DNA reads as TGTGCCAGCAGCCCAGGACTAGCCCAAGAGACCCAGTACTTC. Translating it yields CASSPGLAQETQYF.

The gene calls are TRBV24-1 and TRBJ2-7, with D unclear. Trimming took 10 bases from V and 0 from J, leaving 18 bases between them. CDR1 is KGHDR and CDR2 is SFDVKD in the germline V gene. CDR3 size: 15 residues. The CDR3 here is CATEARQSSSYEQYF. The CDR3 nucleotides read TGTGCCACAGAAGCCCGGCAGTCGAGCTCCTACGAGCAGTACTTC.

This chain connects TRBV3-1 (or the pseudogene TRBV3-2) to TRBJ2-2; D perhaps matches TRBD2 (6 bases). Trimming shortened V by 2 bases and J by 8 bases, and 18 bases separated the two germline ends. Looked up from germline, CDR1 is LGHDT and CDR2 is YNNKEL (reference sequence). This CDR3 region has 16 residues. The CDR3 here is CASSQIWRGPEGELFF. The DNA of the CDR3 is TGTGCCAGCAGCCAAATTTGGCGGGGACCGGAGGGGGAGCTGTTTTTT.

This clone was counted only a few times. The rearrangement links TRBV4-3 to TRBJ1-2, with TRBD1 as a possible D gene (5 bases). The ends were cut back, 4 bases at V and 7 bases at J, with 16 bases in the middle. The CDR3 contains 14 residues. Germline lookup yields CDR1 LGHNA and CDR2 YSLEER. The CDR3 region is CASSPGLGEPGYTF. In nucleotides, the CDR3 is TGCGCCAGCAGCCCGGGGTTGGGGGAGCCTGGCTACACCTTC.

This clone showed up just a few times. The chain combines TRBV5-4 with TRBJ2-5; D is possibly TRBD1 or TRBD2 (5 bases each). There are 13 residues in the CDR3. Deletions cut 4 bases from V and 5 bases from J, with 12 bases between. The germline CDR1 and CDR2 sequences are SGHNT and YYREEE (reference sequence). The CDR3 DNA sequence: TGTGCCAGCAGCGGGGACCCGGCGGAGACCCAGTACTTC. The encoded protein is CASSGDPAETQYF.

V gene TRBV18 combines with J gene TRBJ2-2, with 8 bases that match TRBD1. Germline V lookup: CDR1 KGHSH, CDR2 LQKENI. This CDR3 spans 17 amino acids. V was pared by 0 bases and J by 1 base, with 4 bases of the junction left unmatched. The CDR3 sequence is CASSPPSGTGNTGELFF. For the CDR3, the DNA is TGTGCCAGCTCACCACCTTCCGGGACAGGGAACACCGGGGAGCTGTTTTTT.

This clone was seen a single time. This sequence joins TRBV5-1 and TRBJ1-6; D might be TRBD1 (6 bases). The CDR3 runs 14 residues. V was cut by 0 bases and J by 8 bases, with 9 bases left in between. Germline values: CDR1 SGHRS, CDR2 YFSETQ. CDR3 sequence reads: CASSLGQDHSPLHF. CDR3 bases: TGCGCCAGCAGCTTGGGACAGGACCATTCACCCCTCCACTTT.

The V call is TRBV6-5, the J call TRBJ1-6; TRBD1 matches at 10 bases. Germline V gene lookup returns CDR1 MNHEY and CDR2 SVGAGI. V lost 8 bases and J lost 8; bases outside the gene matches: 6. This CDR3 is built from 14 residues. CDR3 nucleotides: TGTGCCAGCGAGACAGGGGGCTCGGATTCACCCCTCCACTTT. The encoded protein is CASETGGSDSPLHF.

This clone was counted only a few times. The chain uses TRBV6-2 or TRBV6-3 and TRBJ2-7; weak D call: TRBD2 (5 bases). V lost 2 bases and J lost 6, with 5 bases in between. The V gene's germline CDR1 is MNHEY and CDR2 SVGEGT. The CDR3 has 11 residues. CDR3 sequence reads: CASSYGSEQYF. The CDR3 region has the DNA TGTGCCAGCAGTTACGGGAGCGAGCAGTACTTC.

This clone was detected only a few times. This sequence joins TRBV7-9 and TRBJ2-1; D may match TRBD1 or TRBD2 (5 bases each). Germline loops: CDR1 SEHNR, CDR2 FQNEAQ (reference sequence). There are 15 residues in the CDR3. V dropped 5 bases and J dropped 9 bases, with 20 bases sitting between them. CDR3 DNA: TGTGCCAGCAGCCGGGACGGTTTTGGGGTGGGTGAGCAGTTCTTC. Its protein is CASSRDGFGVGEQFF.

The J gene is TRBJ1-4, the V gene TRBV5-5; TRBD1 agrees at 7 bases. This CDR3 comprises 13 residues. Germline CDR1 is SGHKS and CDR2 is YYEKEE (reference sequence). J lost 6 bases, V lost 3 bases, and 2 bases had no gene match. CDR3 region: CASSWTGDEKLFF. CDR3 sequence (DNA): TGTGCCAGCAGCTGGACAGGAGATGAAAAACTGTTTTTT.

The chain recombines TRBV5-1 with TRBJ2-5, with TRBD1 matching 9 bases. CDR3 length equals 16 residues. Germline CDR1 is SGHRS and CDR2 is YFSETQ. With V trimmed by 4 bases and J by 1 base, 8 bases remained unmatched. DNA for the CDR3: TGCGCCAGCAGCACAAATACAGGGGGCATCCAAGAGACCCAGTACTTC. Amino acid sequence: CASSTNTGGIQETQYF. Using reference TRBV5-1 and TRBJ2-5 for the parts outside the CDR3, the full variable domain is KAGVTQTPRYLIKTRGQQVTLSCSPISGHRSVSWYQQTPGQGLQFLFEYFSETQRNKGNFPGRFSGRQFSNSRSEMNVSTLELGDSALYLCASSTNTGGIQETQYFGPGTRLLVL.

This clone was counted a few times. The gene calls are TRBV10-3 and TRBJ1-6; 7 bases align to TRBD1. The CDR3 is made up of 15 amino acids. Germline V gives CDR1 ENHRY, CDR2 SYGVKD. V was pared by 2 bases and J by 9 bases, with 7 bases of the junction left unmatched. The CDR3 sequence is CAISEPTGWSSPLHF. The CDR3, as DNA: TGTGCCATCAGTGAGCCGACAGGGTGGAGTTCACCCCTCCACTTT.

This clone was observed a handful of times. The gene calls are TRBV7-5 and TRBJ1-2. TRBV7-5 is listed as a pseudogene. This CDR3 region has 17 residues. The CDR3 here is CARTPRGWGLSNYGYTF. The CDR3, as DNA: TGTGCCAGAACCCCACGGGGATGGGGTTTATCTAACTATGGCTACACCTTC.

The chain has TRBV6-1 and TRBJ1-5; no clear D. Germline V gene lookup returns CDR1 MNHNS and CDR2 SASEGT. V dropped 1 base and J dropped 5 bases, with 27 bases sitting between them. The CDR3 spans 20 residues. DNA for the CDR3: TGTGCCAGCAGTGAAGTTTGGAGACTGAAGGGCGGACCTACCGATCAGCCCCAGCATTTT. This encodes CASSEVWRLKGGPTDQPQHF.

The chain combines TRBV2 with TRBJ2-7, with 7 bases matching TRBD2. The V gene end was trimmed by 4 bases and the J gene end by 4 bases; junction bases not matched to a gene: 13. In germline, CDR1 is SNHLY, CDR2 FYNNEI. This CDR3 spans 16 amino acids. This chain's CDR3 is CASSAGGGLGNYEQYF. The CDR3 DNA reads as TGTGCCAGCAGTGCCGGCGGGGGACTCGGAAATTACGAGCAGTACTTC.

The gene calls are TRBV6-1 and TRBJ1-6, with D uncertain. The length of the CDR3 is 17 residues. Germline CDR1 MNHNS, CDR2 SASEGT. Trimming removed 0 bases from V and 3 bases from J, with 12 bases in between. The CDR3, as DNA: TGTGCCAGCAGTGAAGCGCTAGCGAGGATCTATAATTCACCCCTCCACTTT. Translated: CASSEALARIYNSPLHF.

The V call is TRBV5-1, the J call TRBJ1-4; D is possibly TRBD1 (5 bases). V lost 3 bases, J lost 3 bases, and 15 bases lay in between. Germline values: CDR1 SGHRS, CDR2 YFSETQ. The CDR3 runs to 16 residues. Here the CDR3 DNA reads TGCGCCAGCAGCTGGGGCAACGGCTTATCTAATGAAAAACTGTTTTTT. Translated, it gives CASSWGNGLSNEKLFF.

This clone counts as large. This chain uses TRBV3-1 (or the pseudogene TRBV3-2) with TRBJ1-1; 7 bases match TRBD1. This CDR3 is built from 13 residues. The V gene end was trimmed by 5 bases and the J gene end by 3 bases; junction bases not matched to a gene: 3. Germline values: CDR1 LGHDT, CDR2 YNNKEL (reference sequence). The CDR3 DNA is TGTGCCAGCAGCTATGGACAGGACACTGAAGCTTTCTTT. Protein sequence: CASSYGQDTEAFF.

The table lists this clone with a few counts. This chain uses TRBV7-9 with TRBJ1-5; possibly TRBD1 for D (6 bases). With 3 bases removed from V and 2 bases from J, the gap between germline ends came to 11 bases. Germline V gene lookup returns CDR1 SEHNR and CDR2 FQNEAQ (reference sequence). The CDR3 is made up of 15 amino acids. The CDR3 DNA sequence: TGTGCCAGCAGCTTGGGGGCCCCGGGCAATCAGCCCCAGCATTTT. Its translation is CASSLGAPGNQPQHF.

The genes are TRBV9 and TRBJ1-5, with D unclear. Between the trimmed V and J ends, which lost 0 bases and 2 bases, there was a span of 6 bases. Per germline, CDR1 SGDLS and CDR2 YYNGEE. There are 14 residues in the CDR3. This CDR3 reads CASSVGMGNQPQHF. The CDR3 DNA reads as TGTGCCAGCAGCGTAGGCATGGGCAATCAGCCCCAGCATTTT. Using reference TRBV9 and TRBJ1-5 for the parts outside the CDR3, the full variable domain is DSGVTQTPKHLITATGQRVTLRCSPRSGDLSVYWYQQSLDQGLQFLIQYYNGEERAKGNILERFSAQQFPDLHSELNLSSLELGDSALYFCASSVGMGNQPQHFGDGTRLSIL.

The gene calls are TRBV7-3 and TRBJ2-1; a weak D match, TRBD2 (6 bases). The V and J ends lost 8 bases and 6 bases respectively, with 11 bases between them. Germline CDR1 is SGHTA and CDR2 is FQGTGA. The CDR3 extends over 12 amino acids. The CDR3 region has the DNA TGTGCCAGCGAAACTAGCTCCAATGAGCAGTTCTTC. This translates into CASETSSNEQFF.

The chain carries TRBV18 and TRBJ1-4; TRBD1 agrees at 7 bases. There are 16 residues in the CDR3. The V segment lost 0 bases and the J segment 5 bases; nucleotides outside the gene matches: 6. In germline, CDR1 is KGHSH, CDR2 LQKENI. The CDR3 reads CASSPPGTGQNEKLFF. Written as DNA, the CDR3 is TGTGCCAGCTCACCACCCGGGACGGGACAGAATGAAAAACTGTTTTTT. The whole variable domain, remainder taken from reference TRBV18 and TRBJ1-4, is NAGVMQNPRHLVRRRGQEARLRCSPMKGHSHVYWYRQLPEEGLKFMVYLQKENIIDESGMPKERFSAEFPKEGPSILRIQQVVRGDSAAYFCASSPPGTGQNEKLFFGSGTQLSVL.

The chain links TRBV3-1 (or the pseudogene TRBV3-2) to TRBJ1-5; D call uncertain. CDR1 and CDR2 from the germline V gene are LGHDT and YNNKEL (reference sequence). The CDR3 consists of 14 residues. Trimming removed 1 base at V and 0 bases at J, with 4 bases between. Here the CDR3 DNA reads TGTGCCAGCAGCCAAGCTCTTAGCAATCAGCCCCAGCATTTT. Protein sequence: CASSQALSNQPQHF.

The V gene is TRBV9, the J gene TRBJ2-7; D remains ambiguous. Trimming took 0 bases from V and 0 from J, leaving 10 bases between them. Looked up from germline, CDR1 is SGDLS and CDR2 is YYNGEE. This CDR3 spans 15 amino acids. CDR3 in DNA: TGTGCCAGCAGCGTAGGTCCAGGAAGCTCCTACGAGCAGTACTTC. Its translation is CASSVGPGSSYEQYF.